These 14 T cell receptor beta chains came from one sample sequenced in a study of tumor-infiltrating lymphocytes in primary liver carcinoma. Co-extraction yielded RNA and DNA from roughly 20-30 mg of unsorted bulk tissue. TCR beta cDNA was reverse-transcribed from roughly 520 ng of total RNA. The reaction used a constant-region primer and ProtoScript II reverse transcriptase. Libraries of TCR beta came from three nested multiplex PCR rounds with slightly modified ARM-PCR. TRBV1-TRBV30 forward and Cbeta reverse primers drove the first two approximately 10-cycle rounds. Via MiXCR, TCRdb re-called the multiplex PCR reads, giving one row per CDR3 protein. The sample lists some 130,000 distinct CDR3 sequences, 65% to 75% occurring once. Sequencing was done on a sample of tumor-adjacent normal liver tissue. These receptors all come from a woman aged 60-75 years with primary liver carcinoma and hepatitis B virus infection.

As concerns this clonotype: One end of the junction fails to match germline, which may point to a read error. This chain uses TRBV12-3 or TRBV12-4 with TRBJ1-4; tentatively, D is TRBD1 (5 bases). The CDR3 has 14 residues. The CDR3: CASTVHGGVEKLFF. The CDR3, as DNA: TGTGCCAGCACCGTACACGGGGGGGTTGAAAAGCTGTTTTTT.

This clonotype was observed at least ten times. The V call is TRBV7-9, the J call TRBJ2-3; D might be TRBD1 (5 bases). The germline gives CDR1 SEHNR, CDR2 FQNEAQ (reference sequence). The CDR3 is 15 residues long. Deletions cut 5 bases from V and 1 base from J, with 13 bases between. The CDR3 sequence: CASSPSARGTDTQYF. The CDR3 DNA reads TGTGCCAGCAGCCCCAGCGCCAGGGGCACAGATACGCAGTATTTT.

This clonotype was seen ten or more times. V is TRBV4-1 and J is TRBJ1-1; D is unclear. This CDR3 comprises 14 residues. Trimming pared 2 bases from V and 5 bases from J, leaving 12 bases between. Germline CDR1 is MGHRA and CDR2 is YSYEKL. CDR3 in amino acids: CASSQMDQTTEAFF. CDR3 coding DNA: TGCGCCAGCAGCCAAATGGACCAGACGACTGAAGCTTTCTTT.

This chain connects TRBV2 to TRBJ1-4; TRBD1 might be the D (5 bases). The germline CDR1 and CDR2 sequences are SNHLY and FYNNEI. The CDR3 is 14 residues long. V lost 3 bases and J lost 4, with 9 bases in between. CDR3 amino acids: CASSEGRHNEKLFF. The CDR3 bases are TGTGCCAGCAGTGAGGGACGGCATAATGAAAAACTGTTTTTT. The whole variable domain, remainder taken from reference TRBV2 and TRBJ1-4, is EPEVTQTPSHQVTQMGQEVILRCVPISNHLYFYWYRQILGQKVEFLVSFYNNEISEKSEIFDDQFSVERPDGSNFTLKIRSTKLEDSAMYFCASSEGRHNEKLFFGSGTQLSVL.

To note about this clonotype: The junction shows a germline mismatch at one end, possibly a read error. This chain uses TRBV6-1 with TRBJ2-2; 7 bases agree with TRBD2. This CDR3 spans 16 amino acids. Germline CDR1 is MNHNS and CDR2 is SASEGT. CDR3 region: CAGSSGTNVNTGELFF. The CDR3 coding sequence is TGTGCCGGCAGCTCCGGGACTAACGTTAACACCGGGGAACTGTTTTTT.

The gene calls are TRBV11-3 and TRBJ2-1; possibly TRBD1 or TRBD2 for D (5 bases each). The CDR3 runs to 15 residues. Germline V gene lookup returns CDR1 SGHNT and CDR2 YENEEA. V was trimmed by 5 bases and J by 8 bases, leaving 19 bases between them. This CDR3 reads CASSPGTSGSYEQFF. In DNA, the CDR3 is TGTGCCAGCAGCCCAGGGACCAGTGGGAGCTATGAGCAGTTCTTC.

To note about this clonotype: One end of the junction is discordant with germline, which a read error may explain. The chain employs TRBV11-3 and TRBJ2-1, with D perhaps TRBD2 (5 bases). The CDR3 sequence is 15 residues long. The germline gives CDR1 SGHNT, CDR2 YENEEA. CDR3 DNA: TGTGCCAGTAGCTCGCGTAGTAGCGATTCCAATGAGCAGTTCTTC. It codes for CASSSRSSDSNEQFF.

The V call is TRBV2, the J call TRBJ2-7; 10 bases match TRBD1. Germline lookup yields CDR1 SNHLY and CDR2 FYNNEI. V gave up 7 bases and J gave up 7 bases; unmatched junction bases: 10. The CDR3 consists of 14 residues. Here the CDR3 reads CASIVGQGDREQYF. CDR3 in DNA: TGTGCCAGCATCGTAGGACAGGGGGATCGGGAGCAGTACTTC.

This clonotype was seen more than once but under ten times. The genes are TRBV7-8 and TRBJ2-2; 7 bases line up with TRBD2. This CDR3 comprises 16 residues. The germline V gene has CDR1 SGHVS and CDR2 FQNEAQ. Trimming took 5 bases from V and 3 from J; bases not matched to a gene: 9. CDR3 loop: CASSGGSSGYTGELFF. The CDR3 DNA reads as TGTGCCAGCAGCGGCGGGAGTAGCGGGTACACCGGGGAGCTGTTTTTT.

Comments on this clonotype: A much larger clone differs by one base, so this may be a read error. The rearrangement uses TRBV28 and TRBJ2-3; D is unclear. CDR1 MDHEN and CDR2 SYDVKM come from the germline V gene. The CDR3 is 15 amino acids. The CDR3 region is CAGSLPFGSTDTQYF. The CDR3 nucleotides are TGTGCCGGCAGTTTACCCTTTGGATCCACAGATACGCAGTATTTT.

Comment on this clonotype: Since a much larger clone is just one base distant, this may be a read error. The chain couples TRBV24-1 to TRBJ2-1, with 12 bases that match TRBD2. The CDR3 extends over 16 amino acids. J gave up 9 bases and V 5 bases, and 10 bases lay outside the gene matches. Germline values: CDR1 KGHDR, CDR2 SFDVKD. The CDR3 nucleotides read TGTGCCACCAGTGGGGCTAGCGGGAGGGGATTTGGTGAGCAGTTCTTC. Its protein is CATSGASGRGFGEQFF.

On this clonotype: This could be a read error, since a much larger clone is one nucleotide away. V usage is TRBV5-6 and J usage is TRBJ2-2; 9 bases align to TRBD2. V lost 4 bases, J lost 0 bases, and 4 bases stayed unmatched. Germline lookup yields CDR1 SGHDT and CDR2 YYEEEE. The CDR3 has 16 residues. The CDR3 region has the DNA TGTGCCAGCAGCCACGGCGGGGGGGCGAACACCGGGGAGCTGTTTTTT. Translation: CASSHGGGANTGELFF.

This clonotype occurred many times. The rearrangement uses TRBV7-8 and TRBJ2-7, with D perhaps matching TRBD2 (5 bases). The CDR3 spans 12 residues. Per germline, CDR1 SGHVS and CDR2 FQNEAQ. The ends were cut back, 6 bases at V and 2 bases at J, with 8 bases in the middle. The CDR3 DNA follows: TGTGCCAGCAGAGACTATCCCTACGAGCAGTACTTC. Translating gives CASRDYPYEQYF.

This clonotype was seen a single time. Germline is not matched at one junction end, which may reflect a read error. The CDR3 is CASRAGATYEQYF. The CDR3 DNA sequence: TGTGCCAGCAGAGCAGGGGCCACATACGAGCAGTATTTC. The J gene is TRBJ2-7, the V gene TRBV6-5, with a weak D call TRBD1 (6 bases). The CDR3 consists of 13 residues. Germline V gene lookup returns CDR1 MNHEY and CDR2 SVGAGI.